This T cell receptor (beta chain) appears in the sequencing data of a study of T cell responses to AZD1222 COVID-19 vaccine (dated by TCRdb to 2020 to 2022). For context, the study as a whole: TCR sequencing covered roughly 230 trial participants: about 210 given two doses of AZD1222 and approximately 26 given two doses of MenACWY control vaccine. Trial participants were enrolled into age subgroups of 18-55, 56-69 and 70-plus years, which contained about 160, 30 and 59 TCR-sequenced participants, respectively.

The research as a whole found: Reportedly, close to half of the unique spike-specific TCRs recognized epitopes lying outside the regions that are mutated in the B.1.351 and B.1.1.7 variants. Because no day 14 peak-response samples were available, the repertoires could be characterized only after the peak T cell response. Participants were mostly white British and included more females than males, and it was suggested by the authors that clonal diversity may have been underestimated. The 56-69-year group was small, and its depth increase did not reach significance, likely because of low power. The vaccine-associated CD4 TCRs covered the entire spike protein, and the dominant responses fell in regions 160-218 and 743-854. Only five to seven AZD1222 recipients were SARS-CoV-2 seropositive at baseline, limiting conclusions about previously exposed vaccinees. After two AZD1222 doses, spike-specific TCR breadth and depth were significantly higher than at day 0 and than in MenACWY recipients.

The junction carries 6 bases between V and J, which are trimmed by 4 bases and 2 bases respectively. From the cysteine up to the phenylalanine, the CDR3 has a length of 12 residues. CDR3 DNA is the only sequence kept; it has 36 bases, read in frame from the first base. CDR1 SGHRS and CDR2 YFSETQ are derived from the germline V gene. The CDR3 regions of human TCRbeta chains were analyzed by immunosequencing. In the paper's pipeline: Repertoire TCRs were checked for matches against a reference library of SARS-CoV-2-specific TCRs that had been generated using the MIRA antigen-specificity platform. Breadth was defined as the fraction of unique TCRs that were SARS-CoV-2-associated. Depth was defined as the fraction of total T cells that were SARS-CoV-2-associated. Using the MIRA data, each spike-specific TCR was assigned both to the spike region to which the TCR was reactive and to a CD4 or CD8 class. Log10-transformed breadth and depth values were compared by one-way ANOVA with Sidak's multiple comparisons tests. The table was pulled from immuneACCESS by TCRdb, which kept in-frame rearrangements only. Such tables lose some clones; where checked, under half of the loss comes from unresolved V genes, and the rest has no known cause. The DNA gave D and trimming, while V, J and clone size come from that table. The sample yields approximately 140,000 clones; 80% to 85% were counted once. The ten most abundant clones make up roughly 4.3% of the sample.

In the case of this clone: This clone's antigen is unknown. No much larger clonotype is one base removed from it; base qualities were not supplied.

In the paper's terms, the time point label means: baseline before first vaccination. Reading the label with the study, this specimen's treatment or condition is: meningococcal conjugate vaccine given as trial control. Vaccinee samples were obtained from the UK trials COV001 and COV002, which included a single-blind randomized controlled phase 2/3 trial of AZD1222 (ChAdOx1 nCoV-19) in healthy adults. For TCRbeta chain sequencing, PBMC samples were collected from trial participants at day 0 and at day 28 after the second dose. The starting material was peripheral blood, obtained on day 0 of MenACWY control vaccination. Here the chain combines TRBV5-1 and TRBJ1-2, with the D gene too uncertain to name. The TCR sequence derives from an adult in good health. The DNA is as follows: TGCGCCAGCAGCACTACGAACTATGGCTACACCTTC. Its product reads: CASSTTNYGYTF.